These T cell receptor beta chains were read from a single sample in a study of blood T cell repertoires in COVID-19. Produced via immunoSEQ multiplex PCR; TCRdb's table is partial and in-frame only. Among over 120,000 clones listed, approximately 86% were seen once. The sample consisted of peripheral blood. Receptors were obtained from a man aged 65 to 85 with acute or convalescent COVID-19. Each CDR3 is given with its conserved first and last residue. The D gene is left open where the match is weak. Where a row states a size, it is once, few, many or the class of an expanded clone; other rows omit it.

j_call	clone_size	d_call	v_call	cdr3_nt	cdr3_aa
TRBJ2-7	-	-	TRBV5-4	TGTGCCAGCAGCTTATGGGGGGTTACCTACGAGCAGTACTTC	CASSLWGVTYEQYF
TRBJ2-1	-	-	TRBV5-4	TGTGCCAGCAGCTTTATCAATGAGCAGTTCTTC	CASSFINEQFF
TRBJ2-7	-	TRBD1	TRBV12-3/TRBV12-4	TGTGCCAGCAGTTTGCAACAGGGGAACGAGCAGTACTTC	CASSLQQGNEQYF
TRBJ2-1	once	TRBD2	TRBV5-4	TGTGCCAGCAGCTTCGGGGGACTAGGATCCTATGAGCAGTTCTTC	CASSFGGLGSYEQFF
TRBJ1-1	-	TRBD1	TRBV4-1	TGCGCCAGCAGCCAGGAGACAGGGAGGATGAACACTGAAGCTTTCTTT	CASSQETGRMNTEAFF
TRBJ1-4	-	TRBD1	TRBV13	TGTGCCAGCAGCCCTCGGACAGGGGGGAATGAAAAACTGTTTTTT	CASSPRTGGNEKLFF
TRBJ1-1	-	-	TRBV28	TGTGCCAGCAGCCCCTTATGGGGCTCTGAAGCTTTCTTT	CASSPLWGSEAFF
TRBJ1-2	-	-	TRBV2	TGTGCCAGCAGGACGGAGAGTATGAATGGCTACACCTTC	CASRTESMNGYTF
TRBJ2-3	-	TRBD1	TRBV24-1	TGTGCCACCAGTGGGGGGACAGGACTCACAGATACGCAGTATTTT	CATSGGTGLTDTQYF
TRBJ2-7	-	TRBD2	TRBV7-2	TGTGCCAGCAGCTTAGTTAGCGGGAACTCCTACGAGCAGTACTTC	CASSLVSGNSYEQYF
TRBJ2-5	-	-	TRBV7-3	TGTGCCAGCAGCTTAACGATATCGGGTTCAGCGGAACAAGAGACCCAGTACTTC	CASSLTISGSAEQETQYF
TRBJ2-3	-	-	TRBV27	TGTGCCAGCAGTTTACAGGGATCGGGAGCCCATACGCAGTATTTT	CASSLQGSGAHTQYF
TRBJ2-2	-	-	TRBV6-5	TGTGCCAGCAGTTACGGGCCGGGAGACACCGGGGAGCTGTTTTTT	CASSYGPGDTGELFF
TRBJ2-7	-	-	TRBV2	TGTGCCAGCAGGGCGGACAGTCGGTACGAGCAGTACTTC	CASRADSRYEQYF
TRBJ1-2	once	TRBD1	TRBV5-1	TGCGCCAGCAGCTTGGGGGACAGCCCGCTCTTTAACTATGGCTACACCTTC	CASSLGDSPLFNYGYTF
TRBJ1-1	-	-	TRBV6-4	TGTGCCAGCAGTGACTCGAGAGGAGGCCAAGATGAAGCTTTCTTT	CASSDSRGGQDEAFF
TRBJ2-7	-	-	TRBV27	TGTGCCAGCAGTGGGAGACCGGGGAGCTCCTACGAGCAGTACTTC	CASSGRPGSSYEQYF
TRBJ1-6	-	-	TRBV10-3	TGTGCCATCAGTGACCAACAGGAGAGGAATTCACCCCTCCACTTT	CAISDQQERNSPLHF
TRBJ2-1	-	TRBD2	TRBV3-1/TRBV3-2	TGTGCCAGCAGCCAAGACAAAAGCCTAGCGGTATACAATGAGCAGTTCTTC	CASSQDKSLAVYNEQFF
TRBJ2-7	-	-	TRBV27	TGTGCCAGCAGTTTAAAGGGCCAGGGGAAGCCCTCCTACGAGCAGTACTTC	CASSLKGQGKPSYEQYF
TRBJ1-1	-	TRBD1	TRBV7-7	TGTGCCAGCAGCTATATGGACAGGGCTAACACTGAAGCTTTCTTT	CASSYMDRANTEAFF
TRBJ2-7	-	-	TRBV18	TGTGCCAGCTCACCAGCCCCCTTCGAGCAGGGGCCCACCTACGAGCAGTACTTC	CASSPAPFEQGPTYEQYF
TRBJ1-3	-	TRBD1	TRBV5-1	TGCGCCAGCAGCTCGACAGGGTCTGGAAACACCATATATTTT	CASSSTGSGNTIYF
TRBJ2-1	-	-	TRBV20-1	TGCAGTGCTTCCCGGGACAATGAGCAGTTCTTC	CSASRDNEQFF
TRBJ2-7	-	TRBD1	TRBV3-1/TRBV3-2	TGTGCCAGCAGCCACCCTCGTGTGGGCAGGGGGCTTTCGTACGAGCAGTACTTC	CASSHPRVGRGLSYEQYF
TRBJ2-5	-	TRBD1	TRBV2	TGTGCCAGCAGTCTAACAGGGGTGAGGGAGACCCAGTACTTC	CASSLTGVRETQYF
TRBJ2-1	once	TRBD2	TRBV5-1	TGCGCCAGCAGCTTCCAATCTAGCGGGGGGGCCAGGTCCTACAATGAGCAGTTCTTC	CASSFQSSGGARSYNEQFF
TRBJ1-5	-	TRBD1	TRBV7-2	TGTGCCAGCAGCTTAAGACAGGGTCGCAATCAGCCCCAGCATTTT	CASSLRQGRNQPQHF
TRBJ2-1	-	-	TRBV9	TGTGCCAGCAGCGTAGGAACCAGCTCCTACAATGAGCAGTTCTTC	CASSVGTSSYNEQFF
TRBJ2-2	-	TRBD2	TRBV15	TGTGCCACCGGGCGGGGGGACGAGGTCGGGGAGCTGTTTTTT	CATGRGDEVGELFF
TRBJ2-7	-	TRBD2	TRBV6-2/TRBV6-3	TGTGCCAGCAGTGGGACTAGCGGGACAAACTCCTACGAGCAGTACTTC	CASSGTSGTNSYEQYF
TRBJ1-1	-	TRBD1	TRBV9	TGTGCCAGCAGCACCACTTGGGGACAGGGGAACACTGAAGCTTTCTTT	CASSTTWGQGNTEAFF
TRBJ2-2	-	-	TRBV30	TGTGCAAACCCCGGCACCGGGGAGCTGTTTTTT	CANPGTGELFF
TRBJ2-4	-	-	TRBV18	TGTGCCAGCTCACCCGGGCCTCGTGAGGGCATTCAGTACTTC	CASSPGPREGIQYF
TRBJ1-5	-	-	TRBV11-2	TGTGCCAGCAGCTTAGATGGAGCCGGTAATCAGCCCCAGCATTTT	CASSLDGAGNQPQHF
TRBJ1-1	-	TRBD1	TRBV4-1	TGCGCCAGCAGCCGAGAGGGACAGACCAACACTGAAGCTTTCTTT	CASSREGQTNTEAFF
TRBJ1-6	-	-	TRBV5-1	TGCGCCAGCAGCGATTCACCGGATAATTCACCCCTCCACTTT	CASSDSPDNSPLHF
TRBJ1-4	few	-	TRBV7-9	TGTGCCAGCAGCTTTACTGCAACTAATGAAAAACTGTTTTTT	CASSFTATNEKLFF
TRBJ1-5	-	TRBD1	TRBV6-1	TGTGCCAGCAGTGATACAACAGGGGGCCCTTACAATCAGCCCCAGCATTTT	CASSDTTGGPYNQPQHF
TRBJ2-1	-	TRBD1	TRBV2	TGTGCCAGCAGGGCAGGGGGCTATGAGCAGTTCTTC	CASRAGGYEQFF
TRBJ2-7	few	-	TRBV4-1	TGCGCCAGCAGCCAAGATTTAGGGGGTGGGTCCCAGTACTTC	CASSQDLGGGSQYF
TRBJ2-5	-	TRBD2	TRBV28	TGTGCCAGCAGCACAAATGGGGAGGGGAGCGGGAGTGTCGGGACCCAGTACTTC	CASSTNGEGSGSVGTQYF
TRBJ2-5	few	-	TRBV4-1	TGCGCCAGCAGCCAAGCTCGGGGGAGACAAGAGACCCAGTACTTC	CASSQARGRQETQYF
TRBJ2-1	-	TRBD2	TRBV11-2	TGTGCCAGCAGCCTGGACCTGGGCGGGGGTGAGCAGTTCTTC	CASSLDLGGGEQFF
TRBJ1-1	-	-	TRBV2	TGTGCCAGCAGTGTTCTAAGGGGGAACACTGAAGCTTTCTTT	CASSVLRGNTEAFF
TRBJ1-1	once	-	TRBV5-1	TGCGCCAGCAGCACGGACAGAATGAACACTGAAGCTTTCTTT	CASSTDRMNTEAFF
TRBJ2-3	-	-	TRBV7-9	TGTGCCAGCAGCCCCTCGGGAGGCACAGATACGCAGTATTTT	CASSPSGGTDTQYF
TRBJ2-7	-	TRBD2	TRBV3-1/TRBV3-2	TGTGCCAGCAGCCAAGAGGGGACTAGCGCTTACGTCTCCTACGAGCAGTACTTC	CASSQEGTSAYVSYEQYF
TRBJ1-1	-	-	TRBV28	TGTGCCAGCAGTTTGGGGACTGCAAAGAACACTGAAGCTTTCTTT	CASSLGTAKNTEAFF